The 31 T cell receptor beta chains presented below share a single source sample, sequenced in a study of CD8 T cells in ankylosing spondylitis. Each CDR3 protein gets one entry after TCRdb re-called the 5' RACE reads with MiXCR. The sample comprises 450,000 to 550,000 distinct CDR3 sequences, 5.3% of which are singletons, and around 3.6% rests with the top ten. General study points: Within ankylosing spondylitis blood, a TCR beta motif made up of fewer than ten highly homologous variants appeared to be characteristic.

Their cognate antigens are unknown. Material: blood, either unsorted or a sorted T cell fraction (not recorded which). These receptors all stem from a male donor with ankylosing spondylitis.

This clonotype was counted at least ten times. V usage is TRBV6-2 or TRBV6-3 and J usage is TRBJ2-3; 7 bases map to TRBD2. This CDR3 has 16 residues. Germline lookup yields CDR1 MNHEY and CDR2 SVGEGT. V lost 2 bases, J lost 0 bases, and 5 bases stayed unmatched. CDR3 in DNA: TGTGCCAGCAGTTACCGAGCGGGGCCTAGCACAGATACGCAGTATTTT. This sequence encodes CASSYRAGPSTDTQYF.

The chain links TRBV4-1 to TRBJ2-7; D tentatively fits TRBD1 or TRBD2 (5 bases each). Germline CDR1 is MGHRA and CDR2 is YSYEKL. Trimming pared 1 base from V and 4 bases from J, leaving 14 bases between. The length of the CDR3 is 15 residues. The CDR3 is CASSQAPGTGYEQYF. Written as DNA, the CDR3 is TGCGCCAGCAGCCAAGCGCCCGGGACCGGGTACGAGCAGTACTTC.

In this sample, this clonotype turned up many times. The chain is built from TRBV20-1 and TRBJ1-4, with 9 bases that match TRBD1. Germline-derived CDR1 and CDR2 are DFQATT and SNEGSKA (reference sequence). J gave up 8 bases and V 6 bases, and 7 bases lay outside the gene matches. CDR3 length: 13 residues. CDR3 amino acids: CSAEDRGGEKLFF. The CDR3 region has the DNA TGCAGTGCCGAGGACAGGGGTGGCGAAAAACTGTTTTTT.

This clonotype appeared many times. For the CDR3, the DNA is TGTGCCAGCAGCGCGGGACCCAACACCGGGGAGCTGTTTTTT. Its protein product is CASSAGPNTGELFF. The rearrangement uses TRBV7-8 and TRBJ2-2; weak D call: TRBD2 (6 bases). The V gene's germline CDR1 is SGHVS and CDR2 FQNEAQ. This CDR3 is built from 14 residues. Trimming pared 5 bases from V and 2 bases from J, leaving 9 bases between.

This clonotype was seen at least ten times. This sequence joins TRBV4-1 and TRBJ2-5, with a possible D match to TRBD1 (6 bases). This CDR3 comprises 15 residues. The V gene's germline CDR1 is MGHRA and CDR2 YSYEKL. The ends were cut back, 2 bases at V and 5 bases at J, with 15 bases in the middle. The CDR3 is CASSQRAGVVETQYF. DNA for the CDR3: TGCGCCAGCAGCCAAAGGGCAGGGGTTGTGGAGACCCAGTACTTC.

This clonotype was detected many times. The chain couples TRBV11-2 to TRBJ2-3; D unclear. Germline V gene sequence: CDR1 SGHAT, CDR2 FQNNGV. Trimming pared 3 bases from V and 2 bases from J, leaving 9 bases between. The CDR3 loop spans 14 amino acids. The chain's CDR3 is CASSFLDATDTQYF. In nucleotides, the CDR3 is TGTGCCAGCAGCTTTCTAGACGCCACAGATACGCAGTATTTT. The whole variable domain, filled in from reference TRBV11-2 and TRBJ2-3, reads EAGVAQSPRYKIIEKRQSVAFWCNPISGHATLYWYQQILGQGPKLLIQFQNNGVVDDSQLPKDRFSAERLKGVDSTLKIQPAKLEDSAVYLCASSFLDATDTQYFGPGTRLTVL.

This clonotype was counted many times. This rearrangement joins TRBV4-2 to TRBJ1-2; no definite D call. Germline V gene lookup returns CDR1 LGHNA and CDR2 YNFKEQ. V was pared by 2 bases and J by 2 bases, with 12 bases between. The length of the CDR3 is 15 residues. The DNA for the CDR3 is TGTGCCAGCAGCCAACCCCGGGGAGGAAACTATGGCTACACCTTC. It is translated as CASSQPRGGNYGYTF.

This clonotype occurred once. A much larger clone sits a single nucleotide away, making a read error possible. The rearrangement joins TRBV15 to TRBJ2-1, with a weak D call TRBD2 (6 bases). Looked up from germline, CDR1 is LNHNV and CDR2 is YYDKDF (reference sequence). This CDR3 is built from 15 residues. The CDR3 sequence is CPTSLGTARYNEQFF. CDR3 sequence (DNA): TGTCCCACCAGCCTGGGGACTGCCAGATACAATGAGCAGTTCTTC.

This clonotype was observed a few times. The chain's CDR3 is CASSSSGTRFYNEQFF. Written as DNA, the CDR3 is TGCGCCAGCAGCTCTTCCGGGACTAGATTCTACAATGAGCAGTTCTTC. The V call is TRBV5-1, the J call TRBJ2-1; TRBD2 agrees at 8 bases. With 3 bases clipped from V and 3 bases from J, the junction kept 8 bases outside the gene matches. The CDR3 sequence is 16 residues long. Germline-derived CDR1 and CDR2 are SGHRS and YFSETQ.

The table lists this clonotype with many counts. CDR3 sequence: CSADDRLNTEAFF. In nucleotides, the CDR3 is TGCAGTGCTGATGACCGTTTGAACACTGAAGCTTTCTTT. The genes are TRBV20-1 and TRBJ1-1; D remains unclear. V lost 5 bases and J 0 bases, leaving 10 bases between the germline ends. The CDR3 spans 13 residues. From germline, CDR1 is DFQATT and CDR2 SNEGSKA (reference sequence).

The table lists this clonotype with many counts. The rearrangement joins TRBV6-1 to TRBJ2-7; D remains ambiguous. V was shortened by 4 bases and J by 3 bases, with 7 bases between the two germline ends. The germline V gene encodes CDR1 MNHNS and CDR2 SASEGT. The CDR3 totals 12 residues. The CDR3 loop is CASSVHNYEQYF. The CDR3 nucleotides read TGTGCCAGCAGTGTACACAACTACGAGCAGTACTTC.

This clonotype was counted at least ten times. This chain connects TRBV20-1 to TRBJ1-1; D may be TRBD1 (6 bases). The CDR3 spans 12 residues. The V gene's germline CDR1 is DFQATT and CDR2 SNEGSKA (reference sequence). V was pared by 3 bases and J by 5 bases, with 10 bases between. CDR3 DNA: TGCAGTGCTAGTGGGGGGCGGACTGAAGCTTTCTTT. The encoded protein is CSASGGRTEAFF.

Ten or more counts support this clonotype. V gene TRBV29-1 combines with J gene TRBJ1-1, with 7 bases that match TRBD1. CDR3 length equals 14 residues. The germline gives CDR1 SQVTM, CDR2 ANQGSEA. Trimming removed 6 bases from V and 7 bases from J; junction bases left unmatched: 14. The chain's CDR3 is CSVVGRQGLFEAFF. The CDR3 coding sequence is TGCAGCGTGGTGGGGAGACAGGGCCTTTTTGAAGCTTTCTTT.

This clonotype was counted many times. This chain connects TRBV27 to TRBJ2-7, with TRBD2 matching over 7 bases. CDR1 MNHEY and CDR2 SMNVEV come from the germline V gene (reference sequence). The CDR3 is 15 amino acids. J lost 7 bases, V lost 0 bases, and 9 bases had no gene match. DNA of the CDR3: TGTGCCAGCAGTTTATCGAAGGGACTAATGAGGGAGCAGTACTTC. It codes for CASSLSKGLMREQYF.

This clonotype has at least ten counts. The chain employs TRBV5-1 and TRBJ1-2; TRBD1 agrees at 9 bases. The CDR3 length is 13 residues. CDR1 is SGHRS, CDR2 YFSETQ, per germline. V was pared by 3 bases and J by 8 bases, with 5 bases of the junction left unmatched. The chain's CDR3 is CASSSGQGTGYTF. The CDR3 DNA sequence: TGCGCCAGCAGCTCCGGACAGGGGACCGGCTACACCTTC.

The table lists this clonotype with many counts. This chain connects TRBV20-1 to TRBJ1-1, with no clear D. V was cut by 2 bases and J by 1 base, with 5 bases left in between. CDR3 length: 12 amino acids. Germline lookup yields CDR1 DFQATT and CDR2 SNEGSKA (reference sequence). Here the CDR3 DNA reads TGCAGTGCTAGATCAGCGAACACTGAAGCTTTCTTT. The encoded protein is CSARSANTEAFF.

This clonotype has at least ten counts. The chain combines TRBV6-5 with TRBJ2-7, with TRBD1 matching 8 bases. This CDR3 region has 15 residues. Germline-derived CDR1 and CDR2 are MNHEY and SVGAGI. Trimming at V came to 0 bases and at J to 4 bases, leaving 5 bases not matched to a gene. As DNA, the CDR3 is TGTGCCAGCAGTTACTCGGGGAACAGGGGGTACGAGCAGTACTTC. It translates to CASSYSGNRGYEQYF.

This clonotype was counted many times. The chain carries TRBV28 and TRBJ1-4; D is unresolved. Germline V lookup: CDR1 MDHEN, CDR2 SYDVKM. V was trimmed by 6 bases and J by 8 bases, leaving 16 bases between them. The CDR3 is made up of 14 amino acids. The CDR3 nucleotides read TGTGCCAGCAGCCCTTACGAGGGTGGGGAAAAACTGTTTTTT. Its translation is CASSPYEGGEKLFF.

This clonotype was detected only a few times. The rearrangement uses TRBV6-1 and TRBJ2-7, with D possibly TRBD2 on 6 matching bases. Germline CDR1 is MNHNS and CDR2 is SASEGT. The CDR3 sequence is 14 residues long. V was shortened by 6 bases and J by 7 bases, with 19 bases between the two germline ends. The CDR3 protein is CASRRDFGLGEQYF. The CDR3 coding sequence is TGTGCCAGCAGGAGGGACTTCGGCCTTGGGGAGCAGTACTTC.

This clonotype has a handful of counts. The chain joins TRBV12-3 or TRBV12-4 to TRBJ1-1; D is possibly TRBD1 (6 bases). The CDR3 runs 14 residues. Trimming took 6 bases from V and 4 from J, leaving 15 bases between them. CDR3 loop: CASSSPRGPTEAFF. The CDR3 DNA is TGTGCCAGCAGCTCGCCTCGGGGGCCCACTGAAGCTTTCTTT.

This clonotype was seen at least ten times. The chain couples TRBV6-6 to TRBJ2-5; D remains ambiguous. Germline CDR1 and CDR2: MNHNY and SVGAGI (reference sequence). CDR3 size: 13 residues. Trimming removed 6 bases at V and 5 bases at J, with 13 bases between. CDR3 DNA sequence: TGTGCCAGCAGCTTGGACGCGAGCGAGACCCAGTACTTC. Its translation: CASSLDASETQYF.

This clonotype showed up many times. V is TRBV5-1 and J is TRBJ1-2; D is possibly TRBD1 (5 bases). Trimming removed 4 bases from V and 1 base from J, with 14 bases in between. This CDR3 comprises 15 residues. Germline V gives CDR1 SGHRS, CDR2 YFSETQ. The CDR3 region is CASSPFQGDNYGYTF. CDR3 nucleotides: TGCGCCAGCAGCCCGTTTCAGGGAGATAACTATGGCTACACCTTC.

In this sample, this clonotype turned up a few times. The chain couples TRBV11-2 to TRBJ2-1; D is unclear. The germline CDR1 and CDR2 sequences are SGHAT and FQNNGV. The length of the CDR3 is 13 residues. V lost 6 bases and J 9 bases, leaving 15 bases between the germline ends. This CDR3 reads CASSLPLGTEQFF. The DNA of the CDR3 is TGTGCCAGCAGTCTTCCCCTGGGTACTGAGCAGTTCTTC.

This clonotype was observed many times. The chain uses TRBV5-1 and TRBJ2-7; TRBD1 aligns across 9 bases. Germline CDR1 reads SGHRS; CDR2 reads YFSETQ. The CDR3 consists of 14 residues. With 3 bases clipped from V and 6 bases from J, the junction kept 7 bases outside the gene matches. As DNA, the CDR3 is TGCGCCAGCAGCTCCGGGACAGGGAGCGGCGAGCAGTACTTC. Translation: CASSSGTGSGEQYF. The variable domain in full, completed from reference TRBV5-1 and TRBJ2-7, reads KAGVTQTPRYLIKTRGQQVTLSCSPISGHRSVSWYQQTPGQGLQFLFEYFSETQRNKGNFPGRFSGRQFSNSRSEMNVSTLELGDSALYLCASSSGTGSGEQYFGPGTRLTVT.

This clonotype was picked up many times. The chain joins TRBV20-1 to TRBJ2-1, with unresolved D. CDR1 and CDR2 from the germline V gene are DFQATT and SNEGSKA (reference sequence). Trimming pared 0 bases from V and 4 bases from J, leaving 13 bases between. The CDR3 has 15 residues. The CDR3: CSARDRTRPYNEQFF. The DNA of the CDR3 is TGCAGTGCTAGAGATCGGACCCGTCCTTACAATGAGCAGTTCTTC.

The sample holds many counts of this clonotype. The chain is built from TRBV7-2 and TRBJ2-7; TRBD2 aligns across 11 bases. Germline V gene data show CDR1 as SGHTA and CDR2 as FQGNSA. The length of the CDR3 is 15 residues. V gave up 5 bases and J gave up 4 bases; unmatched junction bases: 7. The CDR3, as DNA: TGTGCCAGCAGCCCTACTAGCGGGAGTTATTACGAGCAGTACTTC. Its translation is CASSPTSGSYYEQYF.

This clonotype has ten or more counts. V and J are TRBV6-1 and TRBJ2-7; 8 positions agree with TRBD2. The germline CDR1 and CDR2 sequences are MNHNS and SASEGT. This CDR3 contains 15 residues. V gave up 4 bases and J gave up 3 bases; unmatched junction bases: 8. The CDR3 nucleotides read TGTGCCAGCAGTGCTCCGGGACTAGGGGACTACGAGCAGTACTTC. This translates into CASSAPGLGDYEQYF.

At least ten counts were recorded for this clonotype. This chain uses TRBV5-1 with TRBJ2-7; no reliable D call. This CDR3 is built from 15 residues. The V end lost 3 bases, the J end lost 2 bases, and 15 bases lay between the germline ends. Germline assignment: CDR1 SGHRS and CDR2 YFSETQ. CDR3 residues: CASSSTTSRPYEQYF. The CDR3 bases are TGCGCCAGCAGCTCCACGACCAGTAGACCCTACGAGCAGTACTTC.

The chain uses TRBV25-1 and TRBJ2-1, with D perhaps assigned TRBD1 or TRBD2 (5 bases each). The CDR3 is 17 amino acids. V shed 4 bases and J shed 6 bases, with 22 bases lying between them. Germline V lookup: CDR1 MGHDK, CDR2 SYGVNS. CDR3 nucleotide sequence: TGTGCCAGCAGTGGCATAAGGGGACCTATTGAAGCCAATGAGCAGTTCTTC. Translated: CASSGIRGPIEANEQFF. The whole variable domain, filled in from reference TRBV25-1 and TRBJ2-1, reads EADIYQTPRYLVIGTGKKITLECSQTMGHDKMYWYQQDPGMELHLIHYSYGVNSTEKGDLSSESTVSRIRTEHFPLTLESARPSHTSQYLCASSGIRGPIEANEQFFGPGTRLTVL.

In this sample, this clonotype turned up many times. The V and J genes are TRBV5-1 and TRBJ1-1; 7 nucleotides align to TRBD1. Germline assignment: CDR1 SGHRS and CDR2 YFSETQ. This CDR3 comprises 14 residues. With V trimmed by 2 bases and J by 6 bases, 7 bases remained unmatched. The CDR3 reads CASSFRTGRAEAFF. The CDR3 region has the DNA TGCGCCAGCAGCTTTAGGACAGGAAGGGCTGAAGCTTTCTTT. Supplemented by reference TRBV5-1 and TRBJ1-1, the full variable domain reads KAGVTQTPRYLIKTRGQQVTLSCSPISGHRSVSWYQQTPGQGLQFLFEYFSETQRNKGNFPGRFSGRQFSNSRSEMNVSTLELGDSALYLCASSFRTGRAEAFFGQGTRLTVV.

This clonotype was recorded many times. The chain combines TRBV5-6 with TRBJ2-5; D is perhaps TRBD1 (5 bases). The V gene's germline CDR1 is SGHDT and CDR2 YYEEEE. The CDR3 sequence is 15 residues long. V lost 1 base, J lost 2 bases, and 12 bases lay in between. The CDR3 DNA follows: TGTGCCAGCAGCTTGATGCCTGGGGCTCAAGAGACCCAGTACTTC. This encodes CASSLMPGAQETQYF.